Sequencing of this T cell receptor (beta chain) was carried out in a study of blood T cell repertoires in COVID-19. In the study overall: COVID-19 samples, acute and convalescent, were from the United States, Italy and Spain.

In the original processing: The authors estimated nucleated cell counts from reference gene primer amplification. Libraries were prepared by immunoSEQ multiplex PCR; TCRdb keeps only in-frame clonotypes and omits some of them. D and trimming come from the DNA, and the V and J calls and clone size come from that table. The sample carries about 220,000 clones, about 88% recorded once. The CDR3 covers 19 residues. Germline V lookup: CDR1 KGHSH, CDR2 LQKENI. The V end was cut by 3 bases, the J end by 3 bases, with 26 bases between. Sequenced sample: peripheral blood. This TCR was recovered from a man over 45 who had recovered from COVID-19. The chain joins TRBV18 to TRBJ1-1; a weak D match, TRBD1 (6 bases). This chain's CDR3 is CASSPVGFWAGVEHTEAFF. CDR3 coding DNA: TGTGCCAGCTCACCCGTGGGATTTTGGGCAGGGGTTGAGCACACTGAAGCTTTCTTT.